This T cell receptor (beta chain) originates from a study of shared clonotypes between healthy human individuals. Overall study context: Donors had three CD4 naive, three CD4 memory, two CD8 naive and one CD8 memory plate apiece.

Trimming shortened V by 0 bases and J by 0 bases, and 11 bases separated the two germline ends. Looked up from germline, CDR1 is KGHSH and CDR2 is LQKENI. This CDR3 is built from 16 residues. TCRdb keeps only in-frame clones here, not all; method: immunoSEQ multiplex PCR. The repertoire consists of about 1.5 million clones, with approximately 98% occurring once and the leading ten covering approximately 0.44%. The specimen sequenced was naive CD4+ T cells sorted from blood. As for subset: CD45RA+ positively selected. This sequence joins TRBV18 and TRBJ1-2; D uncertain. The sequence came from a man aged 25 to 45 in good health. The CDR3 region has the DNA TGTGCCAGCTCACCACCTCCGGGTTCGACTAACTATGGCTACACCTTC. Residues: CASSPPPGSTNYGYTF.